One and the same sample provided the 21 T cell receptor beta chains below, sequenced in a study of neurological immune-mediated disorders. The time point here: longitudinal time-point 1 (baseline). TCRdb re-derived calls from the 5' RACE reads in MiXCR, one entry per CDR3 protein. The sample lists tens of thousands of distinct CDR3 sequences, roughly 10% seen once, with more than 9% in the top ten. The sequenced material came from PBMCs. The source is a man aged 25 to 40 in good health.

The chain uses TRBV24-1 and TRBJ2-3; TRBD1 agrees at 8 bases. V shed 5 bases, J shed 4 bases, and the junction held 13 bases outside the gene matches. Per the germline V gene, CDR1 is KGHDR and CDR2 is SFDVKD. The CDR3 has 17 residues. CDR3 DNA: TGTGCCACCAGTGGACCGAGGACAGGGTCTCTACCAGATACGCAGTATTTT. It yields the protein CATSGPRTGSLPDTQYF.

This clonotype was found many times. This chain uses TRBV11-3 with TRBJ2-1; 10 nucleotides line up with TRBD1. Trimming cost V 1 base and J 15 bases; bases outside gene matches: 9. CDR1 is SGHNT, CDR2 YENEEA, per germline. CDR3 length equals 14 residues. CDR3 protein: CASSLGAGTGDVFF. CDR3 nucleotides: TGTGCCAGCAGCTTAGGGGCCGGGACAGGGGATGTGTTCTTC.

This clonotype occurred many times. The CDR3 DNA sequence: TGCGCCAGCAGCTTGGGGAGGAGCAGCGGGACAGCAGATACGCAGTATTTT. Its translation is CASSLGRSSGTADTQYF. The chain uses TRBV5-1 and TRBJ2-3; the D call may be TRBD1 or TRBD2 (7 bases each). Germline assignment: CDR1 SGHRS and CDR2 YFSETQ. This CDR3 has 17 amino acids. With 0 bases removed from V and 4 bases from J, the gap between germline ends came to 18 bases.

This clonotype was seen ten or more times. J is TRBJ2-3 and V is TRBV24-1; D perhaps matches TRBD1 (5 bases). Germline assignment: CDR1 KGHDR and CDR2 SFDVKD. The CDR3 length is 17 residues. Trimming took 0 bases from V and 0 from J, leaving 12 bases between them. This chain's CDR3 is CATSDLRQKNSTDTQYF. DNA for the CDR3: TGTGCCACCAGTGATTTGCGACAGAAGAATAGCACAGATACGCAGTATTTT.

The V gene is TRBV19, the J gene TRBJ1-2; TRBD1 agrees at 7 bases. CDR3 length equals 13 residues. The germline V gene has CDR1 LNHDA and CDR2 SQIVND (reference sequence). Trimming took 9 bases from V and 6 from J; bases not matched to a gene: 10. CDR3 residues: CASYPRQGNGYTF. DNA of the CDR3: TGTGCCAGCTACCCCAGACAGGGTAATGGCTACACCTTC. The whole variable domain, remainder taken from reference TRBV19 and TRBJ1-2, is DGGITQSPKYLFRKEGQNVTLSCEQNLNHDAMYWYRQDPGQGLRLIYYSQIVNDFQKGDIAEGYSVSREKKESFPLTVTSAQKNPTAFYLCASYPRQGNGYTFGSGTRLTVV.

This clonotype was recorded at least ten times. The chain recombines TRBV20-1 with TRBJ1-2, with 7 bases fitting TRBD1. This CDR3 has 15 residues. With 1 base clipped from V and 7 bases from J, the junction kept 12 bases outside the gene matches. Germline V gene lookup returns CDR1 DFQATT and CDR2 SNEGSKA (reference sequence). The chain's CDR3 is CSARGGQLLQTGYTF. Here the CDR3 DNA reads TGCAGTGCTAGAGGGGGACAGCTGTTACAGACTGGCTACACCTTC.

This clonotype was found many times. The chain is built from TRBV7-9 and TRBJ1-2, with 8 bases aligning to TRBD1. The CDR3 extends over 14 amino acids. V lost 5 bases to trimming and J lost 4 bases; unmatched junction nucleotides: 6. CDR1 and CDR2 from the germline V gene are SEHNR and FQNEAQ (reference sequence). In DNA form, the CDR3 reads TGTGCCAGCAGCCCGCTACAGGGGGGCTATGGCTACACCTTC. Protein sequence: CASSPLQGGYGYTF. Based on the CDR3 plus reference TRBV7-9 and TRBJ1-2, the full variable domain is DTGVSQNPRHKITKRGQNVTFRCDPISEHNRLYWYRQTLGQGPEFLTYFQNEAQLEKSRLLSDRFSAERPKGSFSTLEIQRTEQGDSAMYLCASSPLQGGYGYTFGSGTRLTVV.

This clonotype was detected many times. The chain uses TRBV6-1 and TRBJ2-2, with 7 bases aligning to TRBD2. The CDR3 runs 13 residues. V lost 4 bases to trimming and J lost 6 bases; unmatched junction nucleotides: 2. Germline CDR1 and CDR2: MNHNS and SASEGT. The CDR3 nucleotides are TGTGCCAGCAGTGTTACTAGCGCCGGGGAGCTGTTTTTT. Translating gives CASSVTSAGELFF.

This clonotype appeared many times. The chain couples TRBV7-3 to TRBJ2-3; 7 positions agree with TRBD2. V gave up 6 bases and J gave up 4 bases; unmatched junction bases: 7. CDR1 is SGHTA, CDR2 FQGTGA, per germline. The length of the CDR3 is 14 residues. The CDR3 is CASSPGLGADTQYF. The CDR3 nucleotides read TGTGCCAGCAGTCCCGGACTAGGTGCAGATACGCAGTATTTT.

This clonotype has at least ten counts. V usage is TRBV20-1 and J usage is TRBJ2-7; D not certain. The V gene lost 0 bases and the J gene lost 7 bases, with 13 bases spanning the gap. The CDR3 consists of 13 residues. Germline CDR1 is DFQATT and CDR2 is SNEGSKA (reference sequence). Written as DNA, the CDR3 is TGCAGTGCTAGAGATCCTATTAGTCTAGAGCAGTACTTC. Its protein product is CSARDPISLEQYF.

The CDR3 here is CASSTRTSGRAWSYNEQFF. The CDR3 coding sequence is TGTGCCAGCAGTACCCGGACTAGCGGGAGGGCATGGTCCTACAATGAGCAGTTCTTC. This chain connects TRBV6-6 to TRBJ2-1, with 15 positions matching TRBD2. Germline-derived CDR1 and CDR2 are MNHNY and SVGAGI (reference sequence). The J segment lost 1 base and the V segment lost 5 bases, leaving 9 bases of the junction unmatched. This CDR3 is built from 19 residues.

The chain carries TRBV5-1 and TRBJ2-7; D is tentatively TRBD1 or TRBD2 (5 bases each). The CDR3 consists of 14 residues. Germline CDR1 and CDR2: SGHRS and YFSETQ. Trimming took 2 bases from V and 1 from J, leaving 10 bases between them. CDR3 DNA sequence: TGCGCCAGCAGCTTCAGGGACCCTTCCTACGAGCAGTACTTC. Encoded protein: CASSFRDPSYEQYF.

About this clonotype itself: Being one base from a much bigger clone, this may be a read error. This sequence joins TRBV6-4 and TRBJ2-3, with TRBD2 matching 8 bases. This CDR3 is built from 17 residues. The germline gives CDR1 MRHNA, CDR2 SNTAGT. Written as DNA, the CDR3 is TGTGCCAGCAGCCCTACTTCGCGGGAGGCCCGCACAGATACGCATTATTTT. It translates to CASSPTSREARTDTHYF.

This clonotype was observed at least ten times. The J gene is TRBJ2-1, the V gene TRBV4-2; 10 bases line up with TRBD2. Germline values: CDR1 LGHNA, CDR2 YNFKEQ. The trim removed 1 base at V and 3 bases at J, leaving 3 bases unmatched. This CDR3 is 16 amino acids long. The CDR3 reads CASSQGWTSGYNEQFF. The CDR3 DNA reads as TGTGCCAGCAGCCAAGGGTGGACTAGCGGCTACAATGAGCAGTTCTTC.

This clonotype was picked up many times. This rearrangement joins TRBV12-5 to TRBJ2-1, with D possibly TRBD1 on 6 matching bases. This CDR3 has 13 residues. Trimming removed 2 bases at V and 8 bases at J, with 10 bases between. In germline, CDR1 is LGHNT, CDR2 FRNRAP. CDR3 protein: CASGLTGRHEQFF. CDR3 nucleotide sequence: TGTGCTAGTGGTTTGACAGGGCGGCATGAGCAGTTCTTC.

V and J are TRBV10-3 and TRBJ2-7; a possible D gene is TRBD1 (6 bases). Germline lookup yields CDR1 ENHRY and CDR2 SYGVKD. The ends were cut back, 6 bases at V and 0 bases at J, with 15 bases in the middle. The CDR3 is made up of 15 amino acids. CDR3 sequence: CAIRARGLSSYEQYF. The CDR3 bases are TGTGCCATCAGGGCTAGGGGGTTAAGCTCCTACGAGCAGTACTTC.

This clonotype was recorded at least ten times. The chain links TRBV24-1 to TRBJ2-2; no reliable D call. Germline assignment: CDR1 KGHDR and CDR2 SFDVKD. This CDR3 region has 18 residues. The ends were cut back, 3 bases at V and 5 bases at J, with 21 bases in the middle. The CDR3 region has the DNA TGTGCCACCAGTGATCTACCACTGGACGGTCAATCGACCGGGGAGCTGTTTTTT. Its translation: CATSDLPLDGQSTGELFF.

This clonotype was detected many times. The chain uses TRBV6-1 and TRBJ2-2; TRBD1 matches at 7 bases. Germline V gene data show CDR1 as MNHNS and CDR2 as SASEGT. This CDR3 has 14 residues. V shed 6 bases and J 7 bases; nucleotides not matched to a gene: 8. The CDR3 here is CASRTPGGYGELFF. The CDR3 nucleotides read TGTGCCAGCAGAACCCCAGGGGGATACGGGGAGCTGTTTTTT.

This clonotype has ten or more counts. V is TRBV14 and J is TRBJ2-3, with a tentative D call TRBD2 (5 bases). The CDR3 covers 12 residues. The V end was cut by 1 base, the J end by 11 bases, with 10 bases between. Per the germline V gene, CDR1 is SGHDN and CDR2 is FVKESK. The CDR3 DNA reads as TGTGCCAGCAGCCAAGGAGGGCTCGGGCAGTATTTT. Amino acids: CASSQGGLGQYF.

This clonotype showed up many times. The chain is built from TRBV27 and TRBJ1-4; D is possibly TRBD1 (5 bases). Germline CDR1 and CDR2: MNHEY and SMNVEV (reference sequence). The V gene lost 5 bases and the J gene lost 3 bases, with 13 bases spanning the gap. The CDR3 is 15 amino acids. The CDR3 DNA reads TGTGCCAGCAGTGCACATGGGGGGGCTAATGAAAAACTGTTTTTT. This gives the protein CASSAHGGANEKLFF. Complete variable domain (other parts from reference TRBV27 and TRBJ1-4): EAQVTQNPRYLITVTGKKLTVTCSQNMNHEYMSWYRQDPGLGLRQIYYSMNVEVTDKGDVPEGYKVSRKEKRNFPLILESPSPNQTSLYFCASSAHGGANEKLFFGSGTQLSVL.

Many counts were recorded for this clonotype. The chain has TRBV6-5 and TRBJ2-5; possibly TRBD1 or TRBD2 for D (5 bases each). The V and J ends lost 6 bases and 1 base respectively, with 18 bases between them. The CDR3 covers 16 residues. Germline V CDR1 and CDR2: MNHEY, SVGAGI. CDR3: CASRAEGRAIQETQYF. CDR3 coding DNA: TGTGCCAGCAGAGCTGAGGGCAGGGCGATCCAAGAGACCCAGTACTTC.